This TCR beta chain emerged from a study of shared clonotypes between healthy human individuals. Across the study: Donors had three CD4 naive, three CD4 memory, two CD8 naive and one CD8 memory plate apiece.

Germline V gene lookup returns CDR1 SGHRS and CDR2 YFSETQ. CDR3 length: 15 residues. The germline V and J ends were trimmed by 7 bases and 1 base, with 17 bases remaining between them. Of note for this clone: The antigen is unknown.

Study results and limitations: Collection of samples was limited to blood; tissue repertoires likely differ.

Adults of Caucasian background living in Nashville, Tennessee made up all donors. TCRdb keeps only in-frame clones here, not all; method: immunoSEQ multiplex PCR. The sample lists about 1.5 million clones; approximately 98% were seen once. What was sequenced was naive CD4+ T cells sorted from blood. Subset specified: CD45RA+ positively selected. The V and J genes are TRBV5-1 and TRBJ2-5; possibly TRBD2 for D (5 bases). The receptor was derived from a man aged 30-40 years in good health. CDR3 DNA sequence: TGCGCCAGCCAGACGGGGATCCTCGGCCAAGAGACCCAGTACTTC. This encodes CASQTGILGQETQYF.